This section outlines one T cell receptor (beta chain) sequence together with its context. V lost 1 base, J lost 3 bases, and 3 bases stayed unmatched. Germline V gene data show CDR1 as KGHSH and CDR2 as LQKENI. CDR3 size: 15 residues. The data belong to a study of blood T cell repertoires in COVID-19. Authors' processing steps: Amplification from reference gene primers served as the basis for estimated nucleated cell counts. Some clones are missing from TCRdb's copy, which holds only in-frame ones; the method was immunoSEQ multiplex PCR. That table is the source of V, J and clone size, and D and trimming were worked out from the DNA. Of 150,000 to 200,000 clones listed, roughly 89% were seen once; the top ten hold roughly 3.6%.

J is TRBJ1-3 and V is TRBV18, with TRBD1 matching over 7 bases. This receptor was taken from a man aged 18 to 30 with active or convalescent COVID-19. The sequenced sample consisted of peripheral blood. In nucleotides, the CDR3 is TGTGCCAGCTCACCACAGGGGGCAGGTGGAAACACCATATATTTT. It codes for CASSPQGAGGNTIYF.